This T cell receptor (beta chain) was recorded in a study of shared clonotypes between healthy human individuals. Produced via immunoSEQ multiplex PCR; TCRdb's table is partial and in-frame only. Of around 2.1 million clones in the sample, roughly 91% are singletons; the top ten hold about 1.5%. This clone was counted once. CD45RO-negative, CCR7-selected cells formed the naive CD8 fraction, which excluded terminally differentiated effector memory CD45RA+ cells. This CDR3 has 14 residues. From germline, CDR1 is LGHNA and CDR2 YSLEER. Trimming removed 0 bases at V and 2 bases at J, with 7 bases between.

The sample comprised naive CD8+ T cells from PBMCs. The sequence came from a man aged 18 to 30 in good health. Some clones in this sample may be carry-over from other donors' samples. The chain employs TRBV4-3 and TRBJ1-2; D is unclear. For the CDR3, the DNA is TGCGCCAGCAGCCAAGATGAACGGAACTATGGCTACACCTTC. It encodes CASSQDERNYGYTF.